One and the same sample provided the 21 T cell receptor beta chains below, sequenced in a study of post-analysis software for immune sequencing data. Overall study results and limits: Four to six TRBV segments, including TRBV5-6, TRBV5-1 and TRBV20-1, were more frequent in patients than controls.

Their target antigens are unknown. Prepared libraries of TCR beta cDNA carried unique molecular identifiers. TCRdb ran MiXCR on the PCR reads and lists one entry per CDR3 protein. The sample holds about 770,000 distinct CDR3 sequences, roughly 46% seen once. Sequencing input: blood. The receptors derive from a girl between 10 and 17 years old with multiple sclerosis.

The chain employs TRBV7-3 and TRBJ2-7, with D hard to call. V was shortened by 5 bases and J by 4 bases, with 15 bases between the two germline ends. The CDR3 contains 14 residues. Germline lookup yields CDR1 SGHTA and CDR2 FQGTGA. The CDR3 DNA follows: TGTGCCAGCAGCCCCACGGCAGGCTCTTACGAGCAGTACTTC. It codes for CASSPTAGSYEQYF.

The CDR3 sequence is CASSFGGLSSSYNEQFF. The CDR3 nucleotides read TGTGCCAGCAGCTTTGGGGGGCTTTCGAGCTCCTACAATGAGCAGTTCTTC. The V call is TRBV5-6, the J call TRBJ2-1; TRBD1 or TRBD2 may be the D gene (6 bases each). Trimming removed 2 bases from V and 0 bases from J, with 15 bases in between. The CDR3 totals 17 residues. Germline V gene sequence: CDR1 SGHDT, CDR2 YYEEEE.

This chain links TRBV24-1 with TRBJ2-7; weak D call: TRBD2 (5 bases). The V end was cut by 2 bases, the J end by 3 bases, with 13 bases between. The CDR3 is 15 amino acids. Germline-derived CDR1 and CDR2 are KGHDR and SFDVKD. CDR3 amino acids: CATSDSTSGIYEQYF. The CDR3 DNA is TGTGCCACCAGTGATTCCACGTCGGGAATCTACGAGCAGTACTTC.

This clonotype was found a few times. This rearrangement joins TRBV7-2 to TRBJ2-7; D not certain. Germline-derived CDR1 and CDR2 are SGHTA and FQGNSA. The length of the CDR3 is 16 residues. V lost 2 bases and J lost 7, with 21 bases in between. The CDR3 sequence is CASSLKSVDSFSEQYF. CDR3 DNA: TGTGCCAGCAGCTTAAAATCGGTAGACTCCTTTTCGGAGCAGTACTTC.

This clonotype was counted a few times. The chain recombines TRBV3-1 with TRBJ2-6, with 11 bases aligning to TRBD1. V lost 5 bases to trimming and J lost 0 bases; unmatched junction nucleotides: 15. The CDR3 spans 21 residues. The germline gives CDR1 LGHDT, CDR2 YNNKEL (reference sequence). The CDR3 protein is CASSERTGGVFGLSGANVLTF. The CDR3 DNA reads as TGTGCCAGCAGCGAGAGGACAGGGGGCGTCTTTGGTCTCTCTGGGGCCAACGTCCTGACTTTC.

The genes are TRBV27 and TRBJ2-1; tentative D call: TRBD2 (6 bases). CDR1 is MNHEY, CDR2 SMNVEV, per germline (reference sequence). The CDR3 is 15 amino acids. The germline V and J ends were trimmed by 3 bases and 4 bases, with 13 bases remaining between them. In nucleotides, the CDR3 is TGTGCCAGCAGTTTCCTAGCGATACCGTACAATGAGCAGTTCTTC. Translated, it gives CASSFLAIPYNEQFF.

For this clonotype: This could be a read error, since a much larger clone is one nucleotide away. The rearrangement links TRBV7-3 to TRBJ2-1; a weak D match, TRBD2 (6 bases). This CDR3 is built from 15 residues. The ends were cut back, 4 bases at V and 0 bases at J, with 10 bases in the middle. Germline loops: CDR1 SGHTA, CDR2 FQGTGA. As DNA, the CDR3 is TGTGCCAGCAGCTCTAGCGCGAGCTCCTACAATGAGCAGTTCTTC. This translates into CASSSSASSYNEQFF.

The table lists this clonotype with a few counts. V gene TRBV13 combines with J gene TRBJ2-1; 11 bases match TRBD2. V trimming: 1 base; J trimming: 2 bases; junction bases outside the gene matches: 10. Germline V gene lookup returns CDR1 PRHDT and CDR2 FYEKMQ (reference sequence). The CDR3 runs 19 residues. The CDR3 bases are TGTGCCAGCAGCTTAGCGGGTCTAGCGGGAGGAGGCCCCTACAATGAGCAGTTCTTC. This translates into CASSLAGLAGGGPYNEQFF. Looking up the rest from reference TRBV13 and TRBJ2-1 gives the full variable domain: AAGVIQSPRHLIKEKRETATLKCYPIPRHDTVYWYQQGPGQDPQFLISFYEKMQSDKGSIPDRFSAQQFSDYHSELNMSSLELGDSALYFCASSLAGLAGGGPYNEQFFGPGTRLTVL.

The gene calls are TRBV7-6 and TRBJ2-7, with a tentative D call TRBD1 (5 bases). CDR3 length equals 13 residues. V was pared by 5 bases and J by 3 bases, with 11 bases between. In germline, CDR1 is SGHVS, CDR2 FNYEAQ. DNA of the CDR3: TGTGCCAGCAGCCCAGGGATCGACTACGAGCAGTACTTC. Its translation is CASSPGIDYEQYF.

CDR3 region: CASSPRGQGDYGYTF. DNA of the CDR3: TGTGCCAGCTCACCACGGGGTCAGGGGGACTATGGCTACACCTTC. The V and J genes are TRBV18 and TRBJ1-2; TRBD1 agrees at 7 bases. CDR1 and CDR2 (germline): KGHSH, LQKENI. The CDR3 contains 15 residues. With 1 base clipped from V and 3 bases from J, the junction kept 5 bases outside the gene matches. The full variable domain, its missing parts supplied by reference TRBV18 and TRBJ1-2, is NAGVMQNPRHLVRRRGQEARLRCSPMKGHSHVYWYRQLPEEGLKFMVYLQKENIIDESGMPKERFSAEFPKEGPSILRIQQVVRGDSAAYFCASSPRGQGDYGYTFGSGTRLTVV.

This clonotype is a singleton in its sample. V is TRBV7-2 and J is TRBJ2-1; no clear D. V gave up 5 bases and J gave up 7 bases, with 12 bases separating them. This CDR3 has 13 residues. Germline loops: CDR1 SGHTA, CDR2 FQGNSA. CDR3 sequence (DNA): TGTGCCAGCAGCCCAAGGTGGAAAAATGAGCAGTTCTTC. Translated, it gives CASSPRWKNEQFF. Based on the CDR3 plus reference TRBV7-2 and TRBJ2-1, the full variable domain is GAGVSQSPSNKVTEKGKDVELRCDPISGHTALYWYRQSLGQGLEFLIYFQGNSAPDKSGLPSDRFSAERTGGSVSTLTIQRTQQEDSAVYLCASSPRWKNEQFFGPGTRLTVL.

This clonotype was found a few times. V is TRBV9 and J is TRBJ1-1; the match to TRBD1 covers 11 bases. J was trimmed by 4 bases and V by 2 bases; bases with no gene match: 1. The CDR3 has 14 residues. In germline, CDR1 is SGDLS, CDR2 YYNGEE. For the CDR3, the DNA is TGTGCCAGCAGCGTCGGGACAGGGGGCACTGAAGCTTTCTTT. It specifies CASSVGTGGTEAFF.

This clonotype appeared once. The genes are TRBV29-1 and TRBJ1-5; 8 nucleotides align to TRBD1. This CDR3 contains 14 residues. Unmatched junction bases numbered 4, after V lost 4 bases and J lost 2 bases. Germline V lookup: CDR1 SQVTM, CDR2 ANQGSEA. CDR3 region: CSVVETGGNQPQHF. The CDR3 DNA follows: TGCAGCGTTGTGGAGACAGGGGGCAATCAGCCCCAGCATTTT.

This clonotype was counted only a few times. The rearrangement links TRBV7-9 to TRBJ2-1; possibly TRBD2 for D (5 bases). CDR1 and CDR2 (germline): SEHNR, FQNEAQ (reference sequence). The CDR3 length is 15 residues. The V gene lost 5 bases and the J gene lost 0 bases, with 11 bases spanning the gap. The CDR3 spells CASSHSESSYNEQFF. The CDR3, as DNA: TGTGCCAGCAGCCATAGCGAAAGCTCCTACAATGAGCAGTTCTTC.

This clonotype turned up a few times. This sequence joins TRBV15 and TRBJ2-7; D remains ambiguous. CDR1 is LNHNV and CDR2 is YYDKDF in the germline V gene (reference sequence). CDR3 size: 12 residues. Trimming stripped 1 base from V and 4 bases from J, with 5 bases between. The CDR3 DNA follows: TGTGCCACCAGCAGAGTAGGGTACGAGCAGTACTTC. Translated: CATSRVGYEQYF.

The chain joins TRBV24-1 to TRBJ2-1, with a tentative D call TRBD1 (6 bases). The V and J ends lost 4 bases and 7 bases respectively, with 16 bases between them. CDR3 length: 15 residues. Germline values: CDR1 KGHDR, CDR2 SFDVKD. CDR3 DNA: TGTGCCACCAGTGACCCGAAGCCAGGGGCTAATGAGCAGTTCTTC. This sequence encodes CATSDPKPGANEQFF.

This clonotype was counted a few times. The chain recombines TRBV12-3 or TRBV12-4 with TRBJ2-3, with D perhaps TRBD2 (6 bases). This CDR3 has 14 residues. V was trimmed by 10 bases and J by 0 bases, leaving 14 bases between them. The CDR3 DNA sequence: TGTGCCAACACGGTGGCGGGGAGCACAGATACGCAGTATTTT. It yields the protein CANTVAGSTDTQYF.

J is TRBJ2-1 and V is TRBV20-1; 9 bases agree with TRBD2. The CDR3 totals 21 residues. Trimming removed 0 bases from V and 1 base from J; junction bases left unmatched: 19. CDR1 is DFQATT and CDR2 is SNEGSKA in the germline V gene (reference sequence). In DNA, the CDR3 is TGCAGTGCTAGAGATCTAGGGGGGACTAGCAGGAGGGTAGGGTCCTACAATGAGCAGTTCTTC. The encoded protein is CSARDLGGTSRRVGSYNEQFF.

In its sample, this clonotype was seen a few times. J is TRBJ2-7 and V is TRBV20-1, with D possibly TRBD1 on 5 matching bases. The CDR3 has 14 amino acids. The V gene lost 0 bases and the J gene lost 3 bases, with 12 bases spanning the gap. The germline gives CDR1 DFQATT, CDR2 SNEGSKA (reference sequence). The CDR3 is CSARDPGQSYEQYF. The DNA of the CDR3 is TGCAGTGCTAGAGATCCCGGACAAAGCTACGAGCAGTACTTC.

The chain uses TRBV20-1 and TRBJ2-1, with D unclear. The CDR3 sequence is 13 residues long. The germline V and J ends were trimmed by 6 bases and 5 bases, with 14 bases remaining between them. Germline V CDR1 and CDR2: DFQATT, SNEGSKA (reference sequence). The CDR3 DNA follows: TGCAGTGCAGGGAAAACGGCGGACAATGAGCAGTTCTTC. Translation gives CSAGKTADNEQFF.

The chain joins TRBV7-2 to TRBJ2-3; 8 nucleotides agree with TRBD2. Per germline, CDR1 SGHTA and CDR2 FQGNSA. J gave up 6 bases and V 5 bases, and 7 bases lay outside the gene matches. CDR3 length: 14 residues. The CDR3 DNA reads TGTGCCAGCAGCCCTGGGACTAGGGTCGATACGCAGTATTTT. Its protein product is CASSPGTRVDTQYF.